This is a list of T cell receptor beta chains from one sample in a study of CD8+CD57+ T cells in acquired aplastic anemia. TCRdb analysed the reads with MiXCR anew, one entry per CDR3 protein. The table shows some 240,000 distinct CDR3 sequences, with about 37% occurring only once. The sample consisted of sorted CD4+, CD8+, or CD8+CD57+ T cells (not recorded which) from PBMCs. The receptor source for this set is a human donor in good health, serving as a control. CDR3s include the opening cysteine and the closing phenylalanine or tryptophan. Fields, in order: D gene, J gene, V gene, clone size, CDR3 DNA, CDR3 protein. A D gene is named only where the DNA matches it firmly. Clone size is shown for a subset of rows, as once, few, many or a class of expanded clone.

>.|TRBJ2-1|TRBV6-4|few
TGTGCCAGCAGTGACTCCGGCGAAACTGAGCAGTTCTTC
CASSDSGETEQFF
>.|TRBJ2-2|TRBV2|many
TGTGCCAGCAGTAGGGTCCCCGGGGAGCTGTTTTTT
CASSRVPGELFF
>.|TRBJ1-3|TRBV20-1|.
TGCAGTGCTAGAGAGGGGTCAGGAAACACCATATATTTT
CSAREGSGNTIYF
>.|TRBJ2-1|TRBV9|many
TGTGCCAGCAGCGTAGGGCAGTTGAATGAGCAGTTCTTC
CASSVGQLNEQFF
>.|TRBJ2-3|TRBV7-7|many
TGTGCCAGCAGTTTCACGACAGGACCCACAGATACGCAGTATTTT
CASSFTTGPTDTQYF
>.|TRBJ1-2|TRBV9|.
TGTGCCAGCACGGGAGTTAATGGCTACACCTTC
CASTGVNGYTF
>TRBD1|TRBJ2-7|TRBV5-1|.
TGCGCCAGCAGCTCCCGGACAGGGAAGGACGAGCAGTACTTC
CASSSRTGKDEQYF
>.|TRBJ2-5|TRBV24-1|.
TGTGCCACCAGTCTAGAGGTCTCGGAGACCCAGTACTTC
CATSLEVSETQYF
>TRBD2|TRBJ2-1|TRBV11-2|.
TGTGCCAGCAGCTCGGGACTAGCGGGGGCCCTCGGTGAGCAGTTCTTC
CASSSGLAGALGEQFF
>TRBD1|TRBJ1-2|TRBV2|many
TGTGCCAGCAGGCAAGACAGGGGCGCGAACTATGGCTACACCTTC
CASRQDRGANYGYTF
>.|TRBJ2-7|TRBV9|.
TGTGCCAGCAGCCTGACTCGTAGCTCCTACGAGCAGTACTTC
CASSLTRSSYEQYF
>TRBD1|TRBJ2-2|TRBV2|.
TGTGCCAGCAGTTTAGTCAGGGGGTTCGAGGAGGTACCCGGGGAGCTGTTTTTT
CASSLVRGFEEVPGELFF
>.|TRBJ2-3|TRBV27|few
TGTGCCAGCAGTTTCTCCCGCACAGATACGCAGTATTTT
CASSFSRTDTQYF
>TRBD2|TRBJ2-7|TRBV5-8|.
TGTGCCAGCAGCTTAGCGGGGGGGTTACACGAGCAGTACTTC
CASSLAGGLHEQYF
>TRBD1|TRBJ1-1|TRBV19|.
TGTGCCACCTCGACAGGGAGGTCTGAAGCTTTCTTT
CATSTGRSEAFF
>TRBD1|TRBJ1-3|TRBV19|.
TGTGCCAGTAGTATAGACAGGACAGGGCGCAGAGCTGGAAACACCACATATTTT
CASSIDRTGRRAGNTTYF
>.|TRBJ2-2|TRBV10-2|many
TGCGCCAGCAGTTGGTCACCGAAGAACACCGGGGAGCTGTTTTTT
CASSWSPKNTGELFF
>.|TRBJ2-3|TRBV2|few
TGTGCCAGCAGCCTGACAGCGGTTAGCACAGGTACGCAGTATTTT
CASSLTAVSTGTQYF
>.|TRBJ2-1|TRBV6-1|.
TGTGCCAGCATGCGGCGGGGAACCTACAATGAGCAGTTCTTC
CASMRRGTYNEQFF
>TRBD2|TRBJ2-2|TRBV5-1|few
TGCGCCAGCAGCTTGGGGGGACTAGATCCCGGGGAGCTGTTTTTT
CASSLGGLDPGELFF
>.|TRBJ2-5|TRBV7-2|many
TGTGCCAGCAGCCTACCGACTAGTGGAGTAGAGACCCAGTACTTC
CASSLPTSGVETQYF
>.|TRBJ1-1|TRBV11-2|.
TGTGCCAGCAGCTTTGGGGATACCGGGGCTTTCTTT
CASSFGDTGAFF
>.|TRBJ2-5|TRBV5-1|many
TGCGCCAGCAGCTTGAACGTCGGGGAAGAGACCCAGTACTTC
CASSLNVGEETQYF
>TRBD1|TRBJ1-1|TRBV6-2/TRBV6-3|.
TGTGCCAGCAGGGCACGGGACAGGGGAGCTTTCTTT
CASRARDRGAFF
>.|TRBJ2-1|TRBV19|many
TGTGCCAGTAGTAGGGCAAGGCCCTACAATGAGCAGTTCTTC
CASSRARPYNEQFF
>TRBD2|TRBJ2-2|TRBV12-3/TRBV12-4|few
TGTGCCAGCAGTCAGAGACGGGGGGGCCTAAACACCGGGGAGCTGTTTTTT
CASSQRRGGLNTGELFF
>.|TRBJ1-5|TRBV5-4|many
TGTGCCAGCAGCAAGGAAAATAATCAGCCCCAGCATTTT
CASSKENNQPQHF
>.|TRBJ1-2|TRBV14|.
TGTGCCAGCAGCCAAGTACCAGGAGCCAACTATGGCTACACCTTC
CASSQVPGANYGYTF
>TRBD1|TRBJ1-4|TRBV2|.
TGTGCCAGCAGTGGGGAGGGACAGCCACTGTTTTTT
CASSGEGQPLFF
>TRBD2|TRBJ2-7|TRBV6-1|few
TGTGCCAGCAGGAGGACTAGCGGGGGCTCCTACGAGCAGTACTTC
CASRRTSGGSYEQYF
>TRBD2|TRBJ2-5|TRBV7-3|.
TGTGCCAGCAGCTCCCCCCCTCCTCCGGGACTAGCTGGAGAGACCCAGTACTTC
CASSSPPPPGLAGETQYF
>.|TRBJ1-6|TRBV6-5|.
TGTGCCAGCAGTTCGGGGGCTGTCGGTTCACCCCTCCACTTT
CASSSGAVGSPLHF
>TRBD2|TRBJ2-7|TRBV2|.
TGTGCCAGCAGTGAAGTTCTAGCGGCAGGACCCTTCTCGTACGAGCAGTACTTC
CASSEVLAAGPFSYEQYF
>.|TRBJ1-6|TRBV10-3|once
TGTGCCACTCAAGGGCTGGGGCAGAATTCACCCCTCCACTTT
CATQGLGQNSPLHF
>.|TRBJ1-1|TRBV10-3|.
TGTGCCATCAGTGATAACACTGAAGCTTTCTTT
CAISDNTEAFF
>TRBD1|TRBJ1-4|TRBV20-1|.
TGCAGTGCGGCCGGGACAGACTCCACAACTAATGAAAAACTGTTTTTT
CSAAGTDSTTNEKLFF
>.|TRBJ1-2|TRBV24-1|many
TGTGCCACCAGTGATTACAGGGAGAGGGGCTACACCTTC
CATSDYRERGYTF
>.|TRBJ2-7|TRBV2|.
TGTGCCAGCAGCCCCGGGACTCATATCTACGAACAGTACTTC
CASSPGTHIYEQYF
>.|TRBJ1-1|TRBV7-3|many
TGTGCCAGCAGCCATAGAGGCGGGACGGCTTTCTTT
CASSHRGGTAFF
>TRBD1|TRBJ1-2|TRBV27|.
TGTGCCAGCAGTTCCGGACAGGGCCCGCTAGGCTACACCTTC
CASSSGQGPLGYTF
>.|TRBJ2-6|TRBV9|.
TGTGCCAGCAGCGTAGTTGGAGACTCTGGGGCCAACGTCCTGACTTTC
CASSVVGDSGANVLTF
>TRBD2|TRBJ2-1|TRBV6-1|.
TGTGCCAGCAGACGACTAGCGGGGAACCTCAATGAGCAGTTCTTC
CASRRLAGNLNEQFF